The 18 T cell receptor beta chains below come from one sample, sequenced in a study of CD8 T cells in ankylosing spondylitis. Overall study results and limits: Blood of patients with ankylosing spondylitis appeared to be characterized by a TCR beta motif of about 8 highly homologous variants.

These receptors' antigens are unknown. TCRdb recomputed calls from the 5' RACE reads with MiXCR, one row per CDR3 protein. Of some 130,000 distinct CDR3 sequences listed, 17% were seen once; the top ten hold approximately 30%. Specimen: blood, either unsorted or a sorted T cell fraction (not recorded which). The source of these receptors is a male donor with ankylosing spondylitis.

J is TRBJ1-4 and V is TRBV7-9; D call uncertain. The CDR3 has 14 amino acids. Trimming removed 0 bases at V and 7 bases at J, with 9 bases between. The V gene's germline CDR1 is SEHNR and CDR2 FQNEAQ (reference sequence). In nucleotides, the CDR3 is TGTGCCAGCAGCTTAGCCCAAGAACCTGAAAAACTGTTTTTT. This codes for CASSLAQEPEKLFF.

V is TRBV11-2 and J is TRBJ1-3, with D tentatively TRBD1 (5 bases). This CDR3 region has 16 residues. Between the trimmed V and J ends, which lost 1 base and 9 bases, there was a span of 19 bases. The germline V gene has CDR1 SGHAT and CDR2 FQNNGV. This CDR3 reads CASSLGVRDSDGTIYF. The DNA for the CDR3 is TGTGCCAGCAGCTTAGGGGTTAGGGACTCAGACGGCACCATATATTTT.

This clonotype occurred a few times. CDR3: CASSLEWQETQYF. The CDR3, as DNA: TGTGCCAGCAGCTTAGAGTGGCAAGAGACCCAGTACTTC. The chain uses TRBV11-2 and TRBJ2-5; D is ambiguous. Between the trimmed V and J ends, which lost 0 bases and 2 bases, there was a span of 4 bases. CDR1 and CDR2 (germline): SGHAT, FQNNGV. The CDR3 is 13 amino acids. Filled out from reference TRBV11-2 and TRBJ2-5, the complete variable domain reads EAGVAQSPRYKIIEKRQSVAFWCNPISGHATLYWYQQILGQGPKLLIQFQNNGVVDDSQLPKDRFSAERLKGVDSTLKIQPAKLEDSAVYLCASSLEWQETQYFGPGTRLLVL.

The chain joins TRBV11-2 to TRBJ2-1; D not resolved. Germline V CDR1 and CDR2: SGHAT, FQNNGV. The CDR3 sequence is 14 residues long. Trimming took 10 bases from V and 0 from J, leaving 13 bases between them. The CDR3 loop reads CAIPLSSSYNEQFF. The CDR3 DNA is TGTGCCATCCCTTTGTCCAGCTCCTACAATGAGCAGTTCTTC.

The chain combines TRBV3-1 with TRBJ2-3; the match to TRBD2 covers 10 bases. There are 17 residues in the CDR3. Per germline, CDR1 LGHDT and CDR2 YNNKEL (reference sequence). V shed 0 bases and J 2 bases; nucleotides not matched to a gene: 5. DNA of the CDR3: TGTGCCAGCAGCCAAGATCTAGCGGGAGAACTCACAGATACGCAGTATTTT. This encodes CASSQDLAGELTDTQYF.

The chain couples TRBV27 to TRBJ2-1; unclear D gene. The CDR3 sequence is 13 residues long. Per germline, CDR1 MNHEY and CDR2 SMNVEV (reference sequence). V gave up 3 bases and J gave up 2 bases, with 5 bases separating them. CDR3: CASSLYAYNEQFF. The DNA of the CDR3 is TGTGCCAGCAGTTTGTATGCCTACAATGAGCAGTTCTTC.

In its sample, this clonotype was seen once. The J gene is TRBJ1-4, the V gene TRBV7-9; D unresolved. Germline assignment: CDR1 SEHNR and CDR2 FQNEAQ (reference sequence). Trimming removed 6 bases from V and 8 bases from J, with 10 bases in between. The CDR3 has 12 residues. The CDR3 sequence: CASSSPGEKLFF. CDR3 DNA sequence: TGTGCCAGCAGTTCCCCGGGAGAAAAACTGTTTTTT. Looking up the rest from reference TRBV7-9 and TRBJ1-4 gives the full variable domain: DTGVSQNPRHKITKRGQNVTFRCDPISEHNRLYWYRQTLGQGPEFLTYFQNEAQLEKSRLLSDRFSAERPKGSFSTLEIQRTEQGDSAMYLCASSSPGEKLFFGSGTQLSVL.

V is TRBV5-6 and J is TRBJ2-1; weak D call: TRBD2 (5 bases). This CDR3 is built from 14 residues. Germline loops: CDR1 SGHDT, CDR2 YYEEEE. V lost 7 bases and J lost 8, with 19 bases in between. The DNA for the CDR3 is TGTGCCAGCGGTCCCCGGACGGGGATGTATGAGCAGTTCTTC. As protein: CASGPRTGMYEQFF.

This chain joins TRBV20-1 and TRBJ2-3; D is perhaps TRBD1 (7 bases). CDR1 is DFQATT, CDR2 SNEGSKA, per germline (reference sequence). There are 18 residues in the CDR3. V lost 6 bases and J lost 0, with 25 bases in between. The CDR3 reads CSAADPSWPGGSTDTQYF. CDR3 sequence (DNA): TGCAGTGCCGCTGACCCCTCATGGCCAGGGGGGAGCACAGATACGCAGTATTTT.

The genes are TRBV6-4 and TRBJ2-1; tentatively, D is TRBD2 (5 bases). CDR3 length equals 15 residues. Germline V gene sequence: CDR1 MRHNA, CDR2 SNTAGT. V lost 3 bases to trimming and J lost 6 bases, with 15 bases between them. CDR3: CASSDSLGGGNEQFF. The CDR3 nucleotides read TGTGCCAGCAGTGATTCACTAGGAGGTGGCAATGAGCAGTTCTTC.

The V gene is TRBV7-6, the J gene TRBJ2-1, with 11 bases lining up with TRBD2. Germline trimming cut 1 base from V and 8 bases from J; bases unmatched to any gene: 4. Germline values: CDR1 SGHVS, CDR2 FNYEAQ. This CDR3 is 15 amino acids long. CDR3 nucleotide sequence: TGTGCCAGCAGCTTAGGTGTAGCGGGAGGGTATGAGCAGTTCTTC. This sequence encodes CASSLGVAGGYEQFF.

In nucleotides, the CDR3 is TGTGCCAGCATCCCGGGGGGCTCCTACGAGCAGTACTTC. It codes for CASIPGGSYEQYF. The V gene is TRBV28, the J gene TRBJ2-7; 7 positions agree with TRBD2. This CDR3 has 13 residues. Trimming took 7 bases from V and 0 from J; bases not matched to a gene: 3. Germline V CDR1 and CDR2: MDHEN, SYDVKM.

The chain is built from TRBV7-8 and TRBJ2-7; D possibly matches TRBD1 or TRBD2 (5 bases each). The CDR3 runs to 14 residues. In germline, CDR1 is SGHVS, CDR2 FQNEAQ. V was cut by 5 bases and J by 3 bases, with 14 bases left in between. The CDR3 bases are TGTGCCAGCAGCCCATGGGACGGGGACTACGAGCAGTACTTC. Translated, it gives CASSPWDGDYEQYF. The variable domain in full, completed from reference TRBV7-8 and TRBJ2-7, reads GAGVSQSPRYKVAKRGQDVALRCDPISGHVSLFWYQQALGQGPEFLTYFQNEAQLDKSGLPSDRFFAERPEGSVSTLKIQRTQQEDSAVYLCASSPWDGDYEQYFGPGTRLTVT.

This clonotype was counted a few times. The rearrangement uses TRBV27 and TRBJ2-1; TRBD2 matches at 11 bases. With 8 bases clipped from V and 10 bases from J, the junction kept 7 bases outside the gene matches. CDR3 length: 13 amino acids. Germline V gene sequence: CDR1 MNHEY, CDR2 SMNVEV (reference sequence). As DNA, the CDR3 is TGTGCCAGCTCACTAGCGGGAGTTCGAGAGCAGTTCTTC. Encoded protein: CASSLAGVREQFF.

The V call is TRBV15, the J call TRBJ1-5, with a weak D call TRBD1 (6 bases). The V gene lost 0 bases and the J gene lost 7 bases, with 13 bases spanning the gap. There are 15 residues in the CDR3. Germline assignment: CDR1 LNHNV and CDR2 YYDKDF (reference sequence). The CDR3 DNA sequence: TGTGCCACCAGCAGAGATCAGGGGCTGGAGCAGCCCCAGCATTTT. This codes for CATSRDQGLEQPQHF.

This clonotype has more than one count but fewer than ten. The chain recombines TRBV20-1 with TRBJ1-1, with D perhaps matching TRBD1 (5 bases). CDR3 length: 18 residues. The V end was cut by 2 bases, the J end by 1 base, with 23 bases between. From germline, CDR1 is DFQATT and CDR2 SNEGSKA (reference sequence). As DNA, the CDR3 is TGCAGTGCTAGAACTGACAGTATCAGGGACCGCAGGAACACTGAAGCTTTCTTT. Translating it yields CSARTDSIRDRRNTEAFF.

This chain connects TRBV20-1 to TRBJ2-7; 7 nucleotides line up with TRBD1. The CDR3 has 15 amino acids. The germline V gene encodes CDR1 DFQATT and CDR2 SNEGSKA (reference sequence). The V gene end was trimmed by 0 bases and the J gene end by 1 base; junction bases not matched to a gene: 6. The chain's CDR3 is CSARDLGQASYEQYF. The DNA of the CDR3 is TGCAGTGCTAGAGATTTAGGACAGGCTTCCTACGAGCAGTACTTC.

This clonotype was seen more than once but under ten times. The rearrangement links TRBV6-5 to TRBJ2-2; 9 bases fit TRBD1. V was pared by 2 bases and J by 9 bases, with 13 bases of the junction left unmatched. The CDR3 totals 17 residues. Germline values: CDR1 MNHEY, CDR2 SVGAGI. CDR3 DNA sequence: TGTGCCAGCAGTTACGGGACAGGGAAGTTCGCGACCCGGGAGCTGTTTTTT. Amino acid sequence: CASSYGTGKFATRELFF.